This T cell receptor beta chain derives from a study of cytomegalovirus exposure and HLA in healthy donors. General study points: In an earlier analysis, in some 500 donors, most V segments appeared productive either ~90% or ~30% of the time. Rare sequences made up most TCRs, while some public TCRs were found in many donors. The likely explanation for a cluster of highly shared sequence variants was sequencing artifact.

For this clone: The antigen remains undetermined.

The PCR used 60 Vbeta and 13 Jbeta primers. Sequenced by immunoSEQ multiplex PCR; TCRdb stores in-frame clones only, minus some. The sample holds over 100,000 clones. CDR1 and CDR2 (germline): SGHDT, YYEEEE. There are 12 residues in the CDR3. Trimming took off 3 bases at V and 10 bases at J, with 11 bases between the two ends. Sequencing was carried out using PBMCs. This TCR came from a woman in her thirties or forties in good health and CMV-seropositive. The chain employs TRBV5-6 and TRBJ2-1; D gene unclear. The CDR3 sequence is CASSSTWAEQFF. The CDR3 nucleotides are TGTGCCAGCAGCTCCACGTGGGCAGAGCAGTTCTTC.